The 26 T cell receptor beta chains in this list originate from one sample, sequenced in a study of spatial heterogeneity in lung cancer. TCRdb fed the 5' RACE reads into MiXCR, producing one record per CDR3 protein. The data hold about 13,000 distinct CDR3 sequences, with around 5.2% observed a single time. The sample's time point: sample taken at primary tumor resection. Tumor, nontumor lung or frozen PBMC supplied whole RNA, sequenced without sorting. The sample consisted of lung tumor tissue, taken at surgery. The source of these receptors is a human donor with early-stage non-small cell lung cancer.

This clonotype came up many times. Because this beta chain is a stray read in a library intended to capture alpha chains, its abundance should not be given much weight. The chain combines TRBV29-1 with TRBJ2-1, with 7 bases fitting TRBD2. CDR3 length: 15 amino acids. Unmatched junction bases numbered 10, after V lost 4 bases and J lost 4 bases. Germline assignment: CDR1 SQVTM and CDR2 ANQGSEA. The CDR3 DNA follows: TGCAGCGTTGGGCGGGAGTGGGGTCCTTACAATGAGCAGTTCTTC. This translates into CSVGREWGPYNEQFF.

Ten or more counts support this clonotype. This beta chain is an unintended read in a library built for alpha chains; its size means little. The chain recombines TRBV12-3 or TRBV12-4 with TRBJ1-2, with a possible D match to TRBD1 (6 bases). V was pared by 4 bases and J by 5 bases, with 14 bases between. The CDR3 is 14 amino acids. The CDR3 DNA follows: TGTGCCAGCAGTTATCAGGGGTCTGGGTATGGCTACACCTTC. This codes for CASSYQGSGYGYTF.

At least ten counts were recorded for this clonotype. This beta chain was picked up by a library intended for alpha chains and is off target, so its count carries little meaning. Written as DNA, the CDR3 is TGCGCCAGCAGCCACACCTCGTTCACTGAAGCTTTCTTT. Translating it yields CASSHTSFTEAFF. The V and J genes are TRBV4-1 and TRBJ1-1; D is unresolved. The CDR3 runs 13 residues. Germline loops: CDR1 MGHRA, CDR2 YSYEKL. V lost 3 bases and J 4 bases, leaving 9 bases between the germline ends.

This clonotype has ten or more counts. This beta chain is an unintended read in a library built for alpha chains; its size means little. The rearrangement joins TRBV2 to TRBJ2-2; D ambiguous. The germline CDR1 and CDR2 sequences are SNHLY and FYNNEI. The CDR3 consists of 14 residues. The germline V and J ends were trimmed by 8 bases and 1 base, with 11 bases remaining between them. CDR3 loop: CASLPRKNTGELFF. DNA for the CDR3: TGTGCCAGCTTACCTCGGAAGAACACCGGGGAGCTGTTTTTT.

This clonotype was seen many times. This beta chain was picked up by a library intended for alpha chains and is off target, so its count carries little meaning. The chain combines TRBV20-1 with TRBJ2-3; 10 nucleotides agree with TRBD2. Germline CDR1 and CDR2: DFQATT and SNEGSKA (reference sequence). The J segment lost 4 bases and the V segment lost 4 bases, leaving 8 bases of the junction unmatched. The CDR3 loop spans 15 amino acids. CDR3 in amino acids: CSAKASSGGSDTQYF. Here the CDR3 DNA reads TGCAGTGCTAAAGCCTCTAGCGGGGGTTCAGATACGCAGTATTTT.

For this clonotype: This beta chain represents an off-target read in a library built for alpha chains; its size is of limited meaning. CDR3 coding DNA: TGTGCCAGTCGTACCGGGACAGGGGGTTCACCCCTCCACTTT. This codes for CASRTGTGGSPLHF. The chain is built from TRBV19 and TRBJ1-6; 11 positions agree with TRBD1. Germline V gene sequence: CDR1 LNHDA, CDR2 SQIVND (reference sequence). V shed 8 bases and J 9 bases; nucleotides not matched to a gene: 6. This CDR3 has 14 amino acids.

This clonotype came up many times. As an off-target read in a library built for alpha chains, this beta chain has a frequency of little significance. This chain uses TRBV7-3 with TRBJ2-1; TRBD2 agrees at 13 bases. The CDR3 spans 16 residues. J was trimmed by 8 bases and V by 5 bases; bases with no gene match: 9. The germline V gene encodes CDR1 SGHTA and CDR2 FQGTGA. CDR3 region: CASSSGLAGVSDEQFF. The CDR3 nucleotides read TGTGCCAGCAGCAGTGGACTAGCGGGAGTTTCCGATGAGCAGTTCTTC.

The table lists this clonotype with many counts. Within a library made for alpha chains, this beta chain is off target, and its count is uninformative. The genes are TRBV4-3 and TRBJ2-7; 11 nucleotides match TRBD2. This CDR3 has 16 residues. CDR1 is LGHNA, CDR2 YSLEER, per germline. V shed 4 bases, J shed 7 bases, and the junction held 12 bases outside the gene matches. The CDR3 DNA sequence: TGCGCCAGCAGCCGGCCAGGGGGTAGCGGGAGGGTAGAGCAGTACGTC. Translation: CASSRPGGSGRVEQYV.

This clonotype was recorded at least ten times. In a library made to pick up alpha chains, this beta chain is a stray read with a size that means little. The chain couples TRBV6-6 to TRBJ2-3; 13 bases map to TRBD2. Trimming at V came to 5 bases and at J to 1 base, leaving 3 bases not matched to a gene. This CDR3 contains 16 residues. From germline, CDR1 is MNHNY and CDR2 SVGAGI (reference sequence). DNA for the CDR3: TGTGCCAGCAGTAAAGGACTAGCGGGAGGCACAGATACGCAGTATTTT. Amino acid sequence: CASSKGLAGGTDTQYF.

This clonotype appeared many times. This beta chain lies outside the target of a library built for alpha chains; its clone size means little. The chain uses TRBV29-1 and TRBJ2-5; the D gene could be TRBD1 or TRBD2 (6 bases each). From germline, CDR1 is SQVTM and CDR2 ANQGSEA. Trimming stripped 5 bases from V and 5 bases from J, with 15 bases between. The CDR3 has 13 residues. The CDR3 loop is CSVSSQGRETQYF. For the CDR3, the DNA is TGCAGCGTTTCTTCGCAGGGGAGGGAGACCCAGTACTTC.

This clonotype was counted ten times or more. This beta chain turned up in a library designed for alpha chains; as an off-target read, its abundance says little. The gene calls are TRBV27 and TRBJ2-7; TRBD1 agrees at 8 bases. CDR1 and CDR2 from the germline V gene are MNHEY and SMNVEV (reference sequence). Germline trimming cut 6 bases from V and 4 bases from J; bases unmatched to any gene: 5. This CDR3 contains 13 residues. In nucleotides, the CDR3 is TGTGCCAGCAGCCATAGACAGGGGTACGAGCAGTACTTC. Its protein is CASSHRQGYEQYF.

This clonotype was counted many times. The library was designed around alpha chains, so this beta chain is a stray read whose abundance carries little weight. J is TRBJ2-3 and V is TRBV29-1; the D is unclear. This CDR3 has 12 residues. From germline, CDR1 is SQVTM and CDR2 ANQGSEA. Trimming removed 6 bases from V and 0 bases from J, with 7 bases in between. CDR3 region: CSVQFSTDTQYF. The DNA for the CDR3 is TGCAGCGTCCAATTCAGCACAGATACGCAGTATTTT.

This clonotype appeared many times. The library was prepared for alpha chains; this beta chain is a stray read, so its frequency means little. This chain connects TRBV20-1 to TRBJ2-3; 15 nucleotides line up with TRBD2. The J segment lost 2 bases and the V segment lost 6 bases, leaving 12 bases of the junction unmatched. From germline, CDR1 is DFQATT and CDR2 SNEGSKA (reference sequence). There are 18 residues in the CDR3. The CDR3, as DNA: TGCAGTGCCCTGGGACTAGCGGGGGGCCGGGTCATCACAGATACGCAGTATTTT. The encoded protein is CSALGLAGGRVITDTQYF.

This clonotype has ten or more counts. This beta chain turned up in a library designed for alpha chains; as an off-target read, its abundance says little. The V and J genes are TRBV29-1 and TRBJ1-1; D is unclear. The CDR3 loop spans 13 amino acids. Germline lookup yields CDR1 SQVTM and CDR2 ANQGSEA. The V end was cut by 6 bases, the J end by 4 bases, with 15 bases between. CDR3 amino acids: CSVYRPPGTEAFF. DNA for the CDR3: TGCAGCGTCTATAGACCCCCAGGCACTGAAGCTTTCTTT.

This clonotype was seen ten or more times. This beta chain represents an off-target read in a library built for alpha chains; its size is of limited meaning. The rearrangement links TRBV6-1 to TRBJ2-1, with D possibly matching TRBD1 (7 bases). Trimming left V 2 bases short and J 6 bases short, with 14 bases between. The germline CDR1 and CDR2 sequences are MNHNS and SASEGT. This CDR3 spans 15 amino acids. CDR3 loop: CASSELAGGRNEQFF. The CDR3 DNA is TGTGCCAGCAGTGAACTGGCAGGGGGGCGCAATGAGCAGTTCTTC.

A note on this clonotype: Being off target in a library aimed at alpha chains, this beta chain has a size of little meaning. The V gene is TRBV5-1, the J gene TRBJ2-2; D is unclear. V was pared by 4 bases and J by 0 bases, with 7 bases between. Looked up from germline, CDR1 is SGHRS and CDR2 is YFSETQ. This CDR3 has 14 amino acids. In DNA, the CDR3 is TGCGCCAGCAGCAATCTAGCGAACACCGGGGAGCTGTTTTTT. Its translation is CASSNLANTGELFF.

This clonotype appeared many times. With the library built for alpha chains, this beta chain is off target and its frequency is not meaningful. The chain couples TRBV12-3 or TRBV12-4 to TRBJ2-4; D unclear. With 5 bases removed from V and 5 bases from J, the gap between germline ends came to 13 bases. This CDR3 has 14 amino acids. The CDR3 DNA reads as TGTGCCAGCAGTCTCAGTCCCCTCGAAAACATTCAGTACTTC. This gives the protein CASSLSPLENIQYF.

This clonotype was picked up many times. Since it is a stray read in a library aimed at alpha chains, this beta chain has a size that is not meaningful. V gene TRBV28 combines with J gene TRBJ2-7; 9 nucleotides line up with TRBD1. The length of the CDR3 is 15 residues. After removal of 4 bases from V and 5 bases from J, the junction contained 9 bases not matched to a gene. Germline V gene lookup returns CDR1 MDHEN and CDR2 SYDVKM. CDR3 residues: CASSYAGTGIDEQYF. The CDR3 DNA reads TGTGCCAGCAGTTACGCGGGGACAGGGATAGACGAGCAGTACTTC.

This clonotype was picked up many times. Within a library made for alpha chains, this beta chain is off target, and its count is uninformative. The rearrangement links TRBV6-5 to TRBJ1-3; no reliable D call. This CDR3 spans 14 amino acids. Germline CDR1 and CDR2: MNHEY and SVGAGI. Trimming took 3 bases from V and 0 from J, leaving 6 bases between them. Written as DNA, the CDR3 is TGTGCCAGCAGTTATGGGGTCTCTGGAAACACCATATATTTT. The encoded protein is CASSYGVSGNTIYF.

Concerning this clonotype: With the library built for alpha chains, this beta chain is off target and its frequency is not meaningful. The chain is built from TRBV7-9 and TRBJ2-1; D possibly corresponds to TRBD1 (6 bases). CDR1 is SEHNR and CDR2 is FQNEAQ in the germline V gene (reference sequence). This CDR3 contains 16 residues. The germline V and J ends were trimmed by 1 base and 0 bases, with 10 bases remaining between them. The CDR3 here is CASSLGRGISYNEQFF. DNA for the CDR3: TGTGCCAGCAGCTTAGGAAGGGGGATCTCCTACAATGAGCAGTTCTTC. The full variable domain, its missing parts supplied by reference TRBV7-9 and TRBJ2-1, is DTGVSQNPRHKITKRGQNVTFRCDPISEHNRLYWYRQTLGQGPEFLTYFQNEAQLEKSRLLSDRFSAERPKGSFSTLEIQRTEQGDSAMYLCASSLGRGISYNEQFFGPGTRLTVL.

There are many counts of this clonotype. This beta chain is a stray read from a library made for alpha chains; its abundance is not meaningful. This chain connects TRBV20-1 to TRBJ1-5; 7 nucleotides line up with TRBD1. CDR1 and CDR2 (germline): DFQATT, SNEGSKA (reference sequence). Trimming removed 0 bases from V and 3 bases from J; junction bases left unmatched: 2. The CDR3 has 14 residues. CDR3: CSARDGTDNQPQHF. CDR3 DNA: TGCAGTGCTAGAGATGGGACAGACAATCAGCCCCAGCATTTT.

There are many counts of this clonotype. This beta chain represents an off-target read in a library built for alpha chains; its size is of limited meaning. The rearrangement links TRBV29-1 to TRBJ1-1; D gene uncertain. V was cut by 7 bases and J by 1 base, with 16 bases left in between. CDR1 is SQVTM and CDR2 is ANQGSEA in the germline V gene. The CDR3 covers 14 residues. The CDR3 region is CSAPQAGGNTEAFF. The CDR3 DNA reads TGCAGCGCTCCTCAAGCGGGCGGGAACACTGAAGCTTTCTTT.

As for this clonotype: The size of this beta chain means little, since it is a stray read in a library made for alpha chains. This chain links TRBV9 with TRBJ2-3; possibly TRBD1 for D (6 bases). The V gene lost 0 bases and the J gene lost 5 bases, with 10 bases spanning the gap. Germline assignment: CDR1 SGDLS and CDR2 YYNGEE. The CDR3 sequence is 14 residues long. The CDR3 DNA follows: TGTGCCAGCAGCGTAGCAGGGGATTTAGATACGCAGTATTTT. Translated: CASSVAGDLDTQYF.

This clonotype was seen many times. This beta chain was picked up by a library intended for alpha chains and is off target, so its count carries little meaning. V usage is TRBV18 and J usage is TRBJ1-1; TRBD1 might be the D (5 bases). This CDR3 region has 14 residues. V lost 2 bases and J 6 bases, leaving 13 bases between the germline ends. The germline gives CDR1 KGHSH, CDR2 LQKENI. The CDR3 protein is CASSPKVGGSEAFF. The CDR3 nucleotides read TGTGCCAGCTCACCAAAGGTCGGGGGGTCTGAAGCTTTCTTT. Complete variable domain (other parts from reference TRBV18 and TRBJ1-1): NAGVMQNPRHLVRRRGQEARLRCSPMKGHSHVYWYRQLPEEGLKFMVYLQKENIIDESGMPKERFSAEFPKEGPSILRIQQVVRGDSAAYFCASSPKVGGSEAFFGQGTRLTVV.

In this sample, this clonotype turned up many times. The library was built for alpha chains, so this beta chain is an off-target read and its size means little. The rearrangement joins TRBV7-8 to TRBJ2-6; the D gene is possibly TRBD1 (5 bases). Looked up from germline, CDR1 is SGHVS and CDR2 is FQNEAQ. The CDR3 contains 17 residues. V was trimmed by 3 bases and J by 4 bases, leaving 16 bases between them. The DNA for the CDR3 is TGTGCCAGCAGCTTTAACAGGCAACCGCTCGGGGCCAACGTCCTGACTTTC. This sequence encodes CASSFNRQPLGANVLTF.

In this sample, this clonotype turned up many times. A library made for alpha chains picked up this beta chain off target, so its size means little. CDR3: CASRRDSSGEQFF. The CDR3 DNA sequence: TGCGCCAGCAGACGGGACAGCTCGGGGGAGCAGTTCTTC. This chain links TRBV5-1 with TRBJ2-1; 7 bases line up with TRBD1. The CDR3 covers 13 residues. Trimming cost V 5 bases and J 10 bases; bases outside gene matches: 9. CDR1 is SGHRS and CDR2 is YFSETQ in the germline V gene. Complete variable domain (other parts from reference TRBV5-1 and TRBJ2-1): KAGVTQTPRYLIKTRGQQVTLSCSPISGHRSVSWYQQTPGQGLQFLFEYFSETQRNKGNFPGRFSGRQFSNSRSEMNVSTLELGDSALYLCASRRDSSGEQFFGPGTRLTVL.